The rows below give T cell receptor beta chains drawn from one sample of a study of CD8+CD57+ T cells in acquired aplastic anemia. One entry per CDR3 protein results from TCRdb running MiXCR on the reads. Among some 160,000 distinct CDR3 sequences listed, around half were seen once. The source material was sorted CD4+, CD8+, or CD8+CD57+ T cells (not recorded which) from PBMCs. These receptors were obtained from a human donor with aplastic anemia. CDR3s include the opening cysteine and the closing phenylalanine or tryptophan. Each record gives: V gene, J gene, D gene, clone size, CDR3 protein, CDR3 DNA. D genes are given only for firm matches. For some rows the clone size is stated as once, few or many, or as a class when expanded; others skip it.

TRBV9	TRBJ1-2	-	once	CASSVAGGANYGYTF	TGTGCCAGCAGCGTAGCGGGGGGGGCTAACTATGGCTACACCTTC
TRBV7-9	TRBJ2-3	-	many	CASRHVSNTDTQYF	TGTGCCAGCCGACACGTATCGAACACAGATACGCAGTATTTT
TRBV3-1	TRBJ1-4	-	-	CASSQDPGINERLFF	TGTGCCAGCAGCCAAGACCCGGGGATTAATGAAAGACTGTTTTTT
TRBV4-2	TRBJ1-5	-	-	CASSQDRGQSHQPQHF	TGTGCCAGCAGCCAAGACCGCGGACAGTCCCATCAGCCCCAGCATTTT
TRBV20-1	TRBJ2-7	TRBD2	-	CSARGGAYEQYF	TGCAGTGCGCGCGGGGGGGCCTACGAGCAGTACTTC
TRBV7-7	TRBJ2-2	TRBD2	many	CASTPRAGGHTGELFF	TGTGCTAGCACCCCGAGAGCGGGAGGGCACACCGGGGAGCTGTTTTTT
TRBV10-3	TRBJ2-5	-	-	CAISASGSETQYF	TGTGCCATCAGTGCGTCAGGGTCGGAGACCCAGTACTTC
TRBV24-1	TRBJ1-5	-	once	CASSPRTSNQPQHF	TGTGCCAGCAGTCCCAGGACTAGCAATCAGCCCCAGCATTTT
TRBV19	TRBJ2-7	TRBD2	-	CASSLTSDSYEQYF	TGTGCCAGTAGTCTGACTAGCGACTCCTACGAGCAGTACTTC
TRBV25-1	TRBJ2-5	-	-	CASSELRQETQYF	TGTGCCAGCTCTGAACTTCGCCAAGAGACCCAGTACTTC
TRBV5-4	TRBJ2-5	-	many	CASSLQGPAGETQYF	TGTGCCAGCAGCTTACAGGGTCCAGCCGGGGAGACCCAGTACTTC
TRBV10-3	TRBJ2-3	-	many	CAISLGGLGQGTQYF	TGTGCCATCAGTCTCGGTGGTTTGGGCCAGGGTACGCAGTATTTT
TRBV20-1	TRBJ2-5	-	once	CSARDSRQQETQYF	TGCAGTGCTAGAGATTCCAGGCAACAAGAGACCCAGTACTTC
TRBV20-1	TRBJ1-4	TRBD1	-	CSAPGGREKLFF	TGCAGTGCTCCAGGGGGTAGGGAAAAACTGTTTTTT
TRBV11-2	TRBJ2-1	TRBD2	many	CASSLVLLAGAYNEQFF	TGTGCCAGCAGCTTAGTTCTACTAGCGGGGGCCTACAATGAGCAGTTCTTC
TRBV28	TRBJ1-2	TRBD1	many	CASITGGAGYGYTF	TGTGCCAGCATCACAGGGGGCGCGGGGTATGGCTACACCTTC
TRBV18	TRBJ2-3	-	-	CASSPRGFGDTQYF	TGTGCCAGCTCACCCCGGGGCTTCGGGGATACGCAGTATTTT
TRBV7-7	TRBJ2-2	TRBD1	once	CASSTDRGNTGELFF	TGTGCCAGCAGTACCGACAGGGGGAACACCGGGGAGCTGTTTTTT
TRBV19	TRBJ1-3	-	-	CASLVQGGDTIYF	TGTGCCAGTCTCGTGCAGGGCGGAGACACCATATATTTT
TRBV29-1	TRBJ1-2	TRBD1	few	CSIGDRGTYGYTF	TGCAGCATCGGGGACAGGGGAACCTATGGCTACACCTTC
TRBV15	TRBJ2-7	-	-	CATSRETGFSYEQYF	TGTGCCACCAGCAGAGAAACAGGGTTCTCCTACGAGCAGTACTTC
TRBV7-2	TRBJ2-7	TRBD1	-	CASRTGNSYEQYF	TGTGCCAGCCGGACAGGAAACTCCTACGAGCAGTACTTC
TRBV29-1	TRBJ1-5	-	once	CSVSGAGRNQPQHF	TGCAGCGTATCCGGGGCAGGACGAAATCAGCCCCAGCATTTT
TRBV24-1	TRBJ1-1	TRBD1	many	CATSDTTGSEAFF	TGTGCCACCAGTGACACGACAGGGTCCGAAGCTTTCTTT
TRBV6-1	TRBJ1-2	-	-	CASSSQRDYGYTF	TGTGCCAGCAGCAGTCAGAGGGACTATGGCTACACCTTC
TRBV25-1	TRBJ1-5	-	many	CASSGFGGNQPQHF	TGTGCCAGCAGCGGCTTCGGAGGCAATCAGCCCCAGCATTTT
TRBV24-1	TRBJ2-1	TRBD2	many	CATSDLTSGSDEQFF	TGTGCCACCAGTGATTTGACTAGCGGGAGCGATGAGCAGTTCTTC
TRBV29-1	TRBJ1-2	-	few	CSVSDGEGGYTF	TGCAGCGTTTCCGATGGAGAGGGTGGCTACACCTTC
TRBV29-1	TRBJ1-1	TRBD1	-	CSVRDRAPTEAFF	TGCAGCGTTCGGGACAGGGCTCCCACTGAAGCTTTCTTT